This passage covers 19 T cell receptor beta chains from one sample sequenced in a study of T cell responses to AZD1222 COVID-19 vaccine. Only in-frame clones appear in the TCRdb table, and some are missing; sequencing was by immunoSEQ multiplex PCR. The sample carries some 130,000 clones, around 90% recorded once. The sequencing used peripheral blood, collected 28 days after the second AZD1222 dose. The receptors here all came from an adult who received the AZD1222 COVID-19 vaccine.

This chain links TRBV28 with TRBJ2-7, with D maybe TRBD2 (6 bases). CDR3 length: 13 amino acids. V was trimmed by 0 bases and J by 8 bases, leaving 11 bases between them. CDR1 MDHEN and CDR2 SYDVKM come from the germline V gene. The CDR3 protein is CASSLWDGGKQYF. The CDR3, as DNA: TGTGCCAGCAGTTTATGGGACGGCGGGAAGCAGTACTTC.

As concerns this clone: The sample carries other DNA sequences with the same CDR3. The chain recombines TRBV5-8 with TRBJ2-6; D is uncertain. Germline V gives CDR1 SGHTS, CDR2 YDEGEE. The CDR3 runs 16 residues. With 0 bases removed from V and 0 bases from J, the gap between germline ends came to 7 bases. CDR3 coding DNA: TGTGCCAGCAGCTTGGGACTGAGCTCTGGGGCCAACGTCCTGACTTTC. Encoded protein: CASSLGLSSGANVLTF.

The chain combines TRBV28 with TRBJ2-3, with TRBD2 matching over 8 bases. Germline values: CDR1 MDHEN, CDR2 SYDVKM. Losses at the gene ends were 7 bases for V and 4 bases for J; bases not matched to a gene: 10. This CDR3 contains 15 residues. The CDR3 region has the DNA TGTGCCAGCAACCCTCAGCGGGGGATCGCAGATACGCAGTATTTT. This translates into CASNPQRGIADTQYF.

This clone was seen a few times. CDR3 region: CSVTATNTEAFF. The CDR3 coding sequence is TGCAGCGTTACAGCAACTAACACTGAAGCTTTCTTT. The V call is TRBV29-1, the J call TRBJ1-1; no clear D. CDR3 length: 12 residues. V lost 5 bases, J lost 2 bases, and 9 bases lay in between. Looked up from germline, CDR1 is SQVTM and CDR2 is ANQGSEA. Supplemented by reference TRBV29-1 and TRBJ1-1, the full variable domain reads SAVISQKPSRDICQRGTSLTIQCQVDSQVTMMFWYRQQPGQSLTLIATANQGSEATYESGFVIDKFPISRPNLTFSTLTVSNMSPEDSSIYLCSVTATNTEAFFGQGTRLTVV.

This sequence joins TRBV6-2 or TRBV6-3 and TRBJ2-5, with D possibly TRBD1 on 6 matching bases. V gave up 4 bases and J gave up 5 bases, with 20 bases separating them. Germline V gene lookup returns CDR1 MNHEY and CDR2 SVGEGT. The CDR3 length is 16 residues. CDR3 region: CASSFPGQEFRETQYF. The CDR3 DNA sequence: TGTGCCAGCAGTTTCCCGGGACAAGAATTTCGCGAGACCCAGTACTTC.

The chain links TRBV11-3 to TRBJ2-7; D possibly corresponds to TRBD1 (6 bases). V gave up 4 bases and J gave up 3 bases, with 10 bases separating them. The CDR3 totals 13 residues. Germline CDR1 is SGHNT and CDR2 is YENEEA. The CDR3 nucleotides read TGTGCCAGCAGCTCAGGACAGCTCTACGAGCAGTACTTC. It encodes CASSSGQLYEQYF. Full variable domain (remainder filled in from reference TRBV11-3 and TRBJ2-7): EAGVVQSPRYKIIEKKQPVAFWCNPISGHNTLYWYLQNLGQGPELLIRYENEEAVDDSQLPKDRFSAERLKGVDSTLKIQPAELGDSAVYLCASSSGQLYEQYFGPGTRLTVT.

This chain connects TRBV4-3 to TRBJ2-2, with 10 bases aligning to TRBD2. CDR1 and CDR2 from the germline V gene are LGHNA and YSLEER. This CDR3 spans 16 amino acids. The trim removed 3 bases at V and 1 base at J, leaving 2 bases unmatched. The CDR3 DNA is TGCGCCAGCAGCCAGCGACTAGCGGGGAACACCGGGGAGCTGTTTTTT. Translated: CASSQRLAGNTGELFF.

In this sample, this clone turned up a few times. CDR3 sequence (DNA): TGTGCCAGCAGCTTTGTCCGGGTATCGAATAATTCACCCCTCCACTTT. Its translation: CASSFVRVSNNSPLHF. This chain connects TRBV7-2 to TRBJ1-6; no clear D gene. The CDR3 contains 16 residues. Deletions cut 3 bases from V and 5 bases from J, with 14 bases between. Per the germline V gene, CDR1 is SGHTA and CDR2 is FQGNSA.

The chain recombines TRBV7-2 with TRBJ2-5; 7 bases agree with TRBD1. Germline CDR1 is SGHTA and CDR2 is FQGNSA. J gave up 3 bases and V 3 bases, and 7 bases lay outside the gene matches. The CDR3 consists of 15 residues. The CDR3 region is CASSFDRVTKETQYF. CDR3 DNA sequence: TGTGCCAGCAGCTTTGACAGGGTTACAAAAGAGACCCAGTACTTC.

The chain links TRBV29-1 to TRBJ2-2; D unclear. Deletions cut 7 bases from V and 6 bases from J, with 12 bases between. The CDR3 length is 12 residues. Germline assignment: CDR1 SQVTM and CDR2 ANQGSEA. CDR3 DNA sequence: TGCAGCGCTGCAGTCAATCCCGGGGAGCTGTTTTTT. It translates to CSAAVNPGELFF.

The rearrangement joins TRBV5-1 to TRBJ1-1; 10 bases agree with TRBD1. The germline V gene has CDR1 SGHRS and CDR2 YFSETQ. V trimming: 4 bases; J trimming: 5 bases; junction bases outside the gene matches: 5. The CDR3 covers 14 residues. The CDR3 loop reads CASSTWTGGTEAFF. The CDR3 nucleotides read TGCGCCAGCAGCACATGGACAGGGGGGACTGAAGCTTTCTTT.

The V and J genes are TRBV28 and TRBJ2-1; D not resolved. Per germline, CDR1 MDHEN and CDR2 SYDVKM. Trimming stripped 7 bases from V and 2 bases from J, with 12 bases between. This CDR3 contains 14 residues. CDR3 coding DNA: TGTGCCAGCACACAAAATGGGGCCTACAATGAGCAGTTCTTC. This gives the protein CASTQNGAYNEQFF.

The chain combines TRBV28 with TRBJ1-4; no clear D gene. With 1 base removed from V and 8 bases from J, the gap between germline ends came to 20 bases. CDR1 MDHEN and CDR2 SYDVKM come from the germline V gene. This CDR3 spans 17 amino acids. CDR3 in DNA: TGTGCCAGCAGTTTATCTTCGGCGGGCGTCGATTTGGAAAAACTGTTTTTT. Its translation is CASSLSSAGVDLEKLFF.

The sample holds one count of this clone. The chain couples TRBV7-3 to TRBJ2-7; 11 bases are a match to TRBD1. Germline V gene sequence: CDR1 SGHTA, CDR2 FQGTGA. The CDR3 spans 14 residues. Unmatched junction bases numbered 4, after V lost 3 bases and J lost 6 bases. The CDR3 loop reads CASSLGQGVGEQYF. The DNA of the CDR3 is TGTGCCAGCAGCTTGGGACAGGGGGTCGGCGAGCAGTACTTC.

The rearrangement uses TRBV6-5 and TRBJ1-5; unclear D gene. Germline assignment: CDR1 MNHEY and CDR2 SVGAGI. Deletions cut 6 bases from V and 3 bases from J, with 9 bases between. This CDR3 is 13 amino acids long. The CDR3 sequence is CASRWAVNQPQHF. The CDR3 region has the DNA TGTGCCAGCAGGTGGGCCGTCAATCAGCCCCAGCATTTT.

V is TRBV7-9 and J is TRBJ1-2; a possible D gene is TRBD1 (6 bases). V was pared by 1 base and J by 6 bases, with 12 bases between. The CDR3 consists of 14 residues. Germline V gives CDR1 SEHNR, CDR2 FQNEAQ (reference sequence). CDR3 sequence reads: CASSLEGGSHGYTF. The CDR3 DNA follows: TGTGCCAGCAGCTTAGAGGGGGGGTCGCATGGCTACACCTTC.

The chain carries TRBV7-2 and TRBJ2-3; either TRBD1 or TRBD2 may fit D (6 bases each). This CDR3 has 16 residues. Trimming removed 11 bases from V and 3 bases from J, with 24 bases in between. Per germline, CDR1 SGHTA and CDR2 FQGNSA. DNA of the CDR3: TGTGCCTCGAGGGGGGAGGTCGCGAGAAGTACAGATACGCAGTATTTT. It encodes CASRGEVARSTDTQYF.

V is TRBV15 and J is TRBJ1-2; D ambiguous. Trimming shortened V by 5 bases and J by 0 bases, and 13 bases separated the two germline ends. This CDR3 is 15 amino acids long. Germline loops: CDR1 LNHNV, CDR2 YYDKDF (reference sequence). For the CDR3, the DNA is TGTGCCACCAGCCCTCGGAAGAGCTCTAACTATGGCTACACCTTC. Its protein product is CATSPRKSSNYGYTF. Based on the CDR3 plus reference TRBV15 and TRBJ1-2, the full variable domain is DAMVIQNPRYQVTQFGKPVTLSCSQTLNHNVMYWYQQKSSQAPKLLFHYYDKDFNNEADTPDNFQSRRPNTSFCFLDIRSPGLGDTAMYLCATSPRKSSNYGYTFGSGTRLTVV.

CDR3 sequence (DNA): TGTGCCAGCAGCTTAGGAGGGGACAGATCTAACTATGGCTACACCTTC. It codes for CASSLGGDRSNYGYTF. This chain uses TRBV7-2 with TRBJ1-2; TRBD1 aligns across 7 bases. From germline, CDR1 is SGHTA and CDR2 FQGNSA. The CDR3 totals 16 residues. With 1 base clipped from V and 0 bases from J, the junction kept 5 bases outside the gene matches. Full variable domain (outside the CDR3, taken from reference TRBV7-2 and TRBJ1-2): GAGVSQSPSNKVTEKGKDVELRCDPISGHTALYWYRQSLGQGLEFLIYFQGNSAPDKSGLPSDRFSAERTGGSVSTLTIQRTQQEDSAVYLCASSLGGDRSNYGYTFGSGTRLTVV.